This TCR beta chain was profiled in a study of T cells in Graves' hyperthyroidism and ophthalmopathy (dated by TCRdb to the late 2010s). Study-wide context: Peripheral blood samples were taken at initial diagnosis, before any treatment was given. The study also compared thyroid tissue and blood T-cell repertoires from more than 5 Graves' hyperthyroidism patients. After blood sampling, hyperthyroidism patients were treated with methimazole at a starting dose of 30 mg daily, and ophthalmopathy patients were treated with high-dose intravenous methylprednisolone. To identify TCR V-J signatures that set the groups apart, the researchers used a discovery cohort of 100 patients, made up of 40 to 45 with Graves' ophthalmopathy and 57 with stable Graves' hyperthyroidism. The roughly 94 discovery patients were randomly divided into training and test sets at a 7:3 ratio. The paper describes TCR Vbeta CDR3 sequencing of around 130 peripheral blood samples, made up of 43 ophthalmopathy patients, 70 to 80 hyperthyroidism patients and roughly 17 progressor patients. Whether ophthalmopathy could be predicted prospectively was tested in an independent validation cohort made up of 18 hyperthyroidism patients plus 17 patients who later progressed to ophthalmopathy.

This clonotype was observed at least ten times. What antigen it recognizes has not been identified. Per-base quality was not reported, and no clone a single base away is much larger than it. General conclusions and limits of the study: In validation, the model predicted progression to ophthalmopathy with about 71% sensitivity and approximately 74% specificity, a median of 6.5 months before onset. A 13 V-J signature model separated ophthalmopathy from stable hyperthyroidism, with approximately 86% sensitivity and roughly 81% specificity in cross-validation and 80%/75% in testing. Sample size was not statistically predetermined, and blinding of investigators to group allocation was not performed. Most expanded thyroid clonotypes (frequency above 0.001) were also detected in blood, a finding suggesting that blood repertoires may reflect thyroid immune responses.

The TCR beta CDR3 regions were amplified from RNA transcripts. A first-round RT-PCR of the TCR CDR3 used the HTBI primer set with the Qiagen OneStep RT-PCR kit. The libraries were constructed in a second round of multiplex PCR and then size-selected and purified. Libraries were sequenced paired-end with 100 bp reads on an Illumina HiSeq2000. The study's own analysis went as follows. SOAPnuke was used to process the raw data, with reads discarded if the reads contained adapters or uncalled bases, had a mean Phred below 15, or lacked an exact constant-primer or identifier match. High-quality paired reads were merged using COPE v1.2.5, and each unique nucleotide sequence was defined as a clonotype. MiTCR v1.1 was used to align clonotypes to the IMGT TRBV, TRBD and TRBJ reference segments. Only V-J combinations with frequency above 0.0001, covering 99% to 99.2% of repertoires, were analysed. A TCS score was defined as the ratio between F50 (clonal expansion) and ExV (chaos), using BLOSUM62-based TCRdist between CDR3 peptides within each V-J. Welch's t-statistics and random forest reduced approximately 520 V-J features to about 12, which were used in a naive Bayes classifier (R e1071). The public sequencing data were trimmed at Q25 with fastp and processed into clonotypes with MiXCR by TCRdb, which kept only in-frame beta chains. Each entry merges the rows of one CDR3 protein and shows their most common DNA and genes. For this entry, the V and J calls and clone size follow TCRdb and not the study's own pipeline. This sample has 300,000 to 400,000 distinct CDR3 sequences in its table, and roughly 13% of those were observed once. Approximately 10% of the sample is held by the ten biggest clonotypes.

CDR1 and CDR2, looked up from the germline V gene, are SNHLY and FYNNEI. At the junction V is shortened by 11 bases and J by 8 bases, with 18 bases in between. CDR3 length: 13 amino acids, cysteine to phenylalanine. Only CDR3 DNA remains: 39 bases, in frame from the first base. Stable Graves' hyperthyroidism was defined as no progression to ophthalmopathy during 18 months of follow-up. Hyperthyroidism patients were newly diagnosed, with disease duration under 2 months, and aged 18 to 65 years. Any patient with an uncontrolled infection, another autoimmune disease, pregnancy or lactation was excluded. Diagnoses relied on clinical symptoms, serum thyroxine and TRAb, thyroid ultrasound and orbital computed tomography. Ficoll-Paque density gradient centrifugation was used to isolate PBMCs from around 10 ml of fresh peripheral blood. Trizol reagent was used to extract total RNA, and RNA quality was then checked on an Agilent 2100 Bioanalyzer.

The sequenced sample was blood. This clonotype was sampled from an older woman with Graves' hyperthyroidism. The rearranged segments are TRBV2 and TRBJ1-4, and possibly TRBD1, on 5 matching bases. CDR3 loop: CAGKGSSLEKLFF. The DNA is as follows: TGTGCCGGAAAGGGGAGCTCCCTCGAAAAACTGTTTTTT.